The 23 T cell receptor beta chains in this list originate from one sample, sequenced in a study of radiation and T cells in renal cell carcinoma. Time point reported: baseline pretreatment blood. As to treatment: 15 Gy SBRT to primary tumor, nephrectomy 4 weeks later. Generated by immunoSEQ multiplex PCR, the TCRdb table keeps only in-frame clones and is missing some. The sample includes 130,000 or so clones, around four fifths of them seen just once. Sequenced here: blood, sampled from a patient whose treatment included radiotherapy and nephrectomy. Receptors were obtained from a woman between 50 and 59 years old with renal cell carcinoma.

The CDR3: CASSPGGSPGNTIYF. The CDR3 DNA reads as TGTGCCAGCAGCCCTGGCGGTTCCCCCGGAAACACCATATATTTT. This sequence joins TRBV11-3 and TRBJ1-3; D not resolved. The V end lost 5 bases, the J end lost 4 bases, and 15 bases lay between the germline ends. The length of the CDR3 is 15 residues. Germline loops: CDR1 SGHNT, CDR2 YENEEA.

This chain links TRBV28 with TRBJ1-1, with a weak D call TRBD1 (6 bases). The V and J ends lost 5 bases and 10 bases respectively, with 14 bases between them. Germline V gene sequence: CDR1 MDHEN, CDR2 SYDVKM. This CDR3 comprises 12 residues. For the CDR3, the DNA is TGTGCCAGCAGTCTAAGGACAGATGGAGCTTTCTTT. Protein product: CASSLRTDGAFF.

The CDR3: CASSLGSRNEQFF. In nucleotides, the CDR3 is TGCGCCAGCAGCTTGGGTAGCAGGAATGAGCAGTTCTTC. The chain combines TRBV5-1 with TRBJ2-1; D is uncertain. The germline gives CDR1 SGHRS, CDR2 YFSETQ. V gave up 0 bases and J gave up 7 bases, with 8 bases separating them. This CDR3 is built from 13 residues. Combining the CDR3 with reference TRBV5-1 and TRBJ2-1 gives the whole variable domain KAGVTQTPRYLIKTRGQQVTLSCSPISGHRSVSWYQQTPGQGLQFLFEYFSETQRNKGNFPGRFSGRQFSNSRSEMNVSTLELGDSALYLCASSLGSRNEQFFGPGTRLTVL.

Here the CDR3 DNA reads TGCGCCAGCAGCCGGGGGAATTGGCAGCCCCAGCATTTT. Translating it yields CASSRGNWQPQHF. This rearrangement joins TRBV4-1 to TRBJ1-5; the D gene is possibly TRBD1 (5 bases). The CDR3 sequence is 13 residues long. The V gene lost 4 bases and the J gene lost 7 bases, with 11 bases spanning the gap. Germline loops: CDR1 MGHRA, CDR2 YSYEKL.

V is TRBV5-8 and J is TRBJ1-5; 7 bases are shared with TRBD1. The junction had 11 bases not matched to a gene; V was cut back by 4 bases and J by 7 bases. CDR3 length: 15 residues. Germline CDR1 SGHTS, CDR2 YDEGEE. The CDR3 protein is CASSADRTLRQPQHF. The DNA for the CDR3 is TGTGCCAGCAGCGCGGACAGGACCCTCCGGCAGCCCCAGCATTTT.

The genes are TRBV27 and TRBJ2-3, with 8 bases fitting TRBD2. This CDR3 is 15 amino acids long. Germline V CDR1 and CDR2: MNHEY, SMNVEV (reference sequence). Trimming took 3 bases from V and 1 from J; bases not matched to a gene: 3. This CDR3 is CASSLGRGGTDTQYF. CDR3 DNA: TGTGCCAGCAGTTTGGGGCGGGGGGGCACAGATACGCAGTATTTT.

The CDR3 DNA reads as TGTGCCAGCAGCCGGGGACAGGGAGGCTCACCCCTCCACTTT. Translating it yields CASSRGQGGSPLHF. V usage is TRBV6-5 and J usage is TRBJ1-6; the match to TRBD1 covers 9 bases. This CDR3 has 14 residues. V lost 6 bases, J lost 10 bases, and 7 bases stayed unmatched. In germline, CDR1 is MNHEY, CDR2 SVGAGI.

The chain is built from TRBV19 and TRBJ1-5, with D possibly being TRBD1 (5 bases). The length of the CDR3 is 15 residues. Trimming stripped 10 bases from V and 5 bases from J, with 21 bases between. Germline values: CDR1 LNHDA, CDR2 SQIVND (reference sequence). The CDR3 region is CATKRGRADDQPQHF. CDR3 sequence (DNA): TGTGCCACAAAACGGGGCAGGGCAGACGATCAGCCCCAGCATTTT.

The chain links TRBV6-5 to TRBJ1-2; TRBD1 matches at 9 bases. This CDR3 is built from 15 residues. The ends lost 2 bases at V and 2 bases at J; junction bases unmatched: 3. Germline CDR1 and CDR2: MNHEY and SVGAGI. The CDR3 loop is CASSYGQGLNYGYTF. The CDR3 bases are TGTGCCAGCAGTTACGGACAGGGGTTAAACTATGGCTACACCTTC.

This CDR3 reads CASSLAHGYEQYF. As DNA, the CDR3 is TGTGCCAGCAGCTTAGCCCATGGGTACGAGCAGTACTTC. V and J are TRBV7-2 and TRBJ2-7, with D hard to call. Per germline, CDR1 SGHTA and CDR2 FQGNSA. The germline V and J ends were trimmed by 0 bases and 4 bases, with 7 bases remaining between them. The CDR3 length is 13 residues.

This clone was picked up one time. The junction differs from germline at one of its ends, possibly a read error. V and J are TRBV9 and TRBJ2-1, with a weak D call TRBD1 (6 bases). Germline loops: CDR1 SGDLS, CDR2 YYNGEE. The CDR3 totals 14 residues. This CDR3 reads CASSVEERGTAPVF. CDR3 in DNA: TGTGCCAGCAGCGTAGAGGAGAGGGGGACCGCGCCTGTCTTC. The full variable domain, its missing parts supplied by reference TRBV9 and TRBJ2-1, is DSGVTQTPKHLITATGQRVTLRCSPRSGDLSVYWYQQSLDQGLQFLIQYYNGEERAKGNILERFSAQQFPDLHSELNLSSLELGDSALYFCASSVEERGTAPVFGPGTRLTVL.

The chain links TRBV5-1 to TRBJ2-3; D is uncertain. V was shortened by 2 bases and J by 6 bases, with 13 bases between the two germline ends. The CDR3 contains 14 residues. Germline V gene sequence: CDR1 SGHRS, CDR2 YFSETQ. The CDR3 bases are TGCGCCAGCAGCTTATGGGGTATTATCGATACGCAGTATTTT. Translating it yields CASSLWGIIDTQYF.

This clone showed up just once. The V and J genes are TRBV5-1 and TRBJ2-7; D gene uncertain. The germline V gene encodes CDR1 SGHRS and CDR2 YFSETQ. V was clipped by 0 bases and J by 6 bases, with 7 bases between them. This CDR3 has 12 amino acids. Written as DNA, the CDR3 is TGCGCCAGCAGCTTGGACAGTGGCGAGCAGTACTTC. Translation gives CASSLDSGEQYF. Looking up the rest from reference TRBV5-1 and TRBJ2-7 gives the full variable domain: KAGVTQTPRYLIKTRGQQVTLSCSPISGHRSVSWYQQTPGQGLQFLFEYFSETQRNKGNFPGRFSGRQFSNSRSEMNVSTLELGDSALYLCASSLDSGEQYFGPGTRLTVT.

This chain uses TRBV7-9 with TRBJ2-5, with 9 bases aligning to TRBD2. The CDR3 covers 15 residues. CDR1 and CDR2 (germline): SEHNR, FQNEAQ (reference sequence). With 5 bases clipped from V and 7 bases from J, the junction kept 11 bases outside the gene matches. CDR3 region: CASSGEAGGPGTQYF. In DNA, the CDR3 is TGTGCCAGCAGCGGCGAAGCGGGAGGTCCGGGGACCCAGTACTTC.

The chain joins TRBV28 to TRBJ2-7, with D perhaps TRBD1 or TRBD2 (5 bases each). The V and J ends lost 10 bases and 2 bases respectively, with 18 bases between them. This CDR3 is 14 amino acids long. CDR1 is MDHEN, CDR2 SYDVKM, per germline. CDR3 in amino acids: CATRDPSSAYEQYF. The CDR3 bases are TGTGCCACCCGGGACCCCTCTTCGGCCTACGAGCAGTACTTC.

The rearrangement uses TRBV19 and TRBJ2-7; D tentatively reads TRBD1 or TRBD2 (5 bases each). This CDR3 has 16 amino acids. V shed 0 bases and J shed 3 bases, with 15 bases lying between them. The germline V gene has CDR1 LNHDA and CDR2 SQIVND (reference sequence). Here the CDR3 DNA reads TGTGCCAGTAGTATAGATCTATCGGGGACGGGCTACGAGCAGTACTTC. Its protein is CASSIDLSGTGYEQYF.

The chain couples TRBV29-1 to TRBJ2-7, with TRBD1 as a possible D gene (5 bases). The CDR3 totals 12 residues. From germline, CDR1 is SQVTM and CDR2 ANQGSEA. V was shortened by 6 bases and J by 3 bases, with 12 bases between the two germline ends. The CDR3 region is CSVERDSYEQYF. The CDR3 DNA is TGCAGCGTGGAGAGAGACAGCTACGAGCAGTACTTC.

The chain joins TRBV9 to TRBJ1-5, with D perhaps matching TRBD1 (5 bases). The CDR3 loop spans 13 amino acids. V was pared by 4 bases and J by 1 base, with 6 bases between. CDR1 is SGDLS, CDR2 YYNGEE, per germline. DNA for the CDR3: TGTGCCAGCAGCCCAGGGAGCAATCAGCCCCAGCATTTT. It is translated as CASSPGSNQPQHF.

This sequence joins TRBV7-9 and TRBJ2-2; 7 bases are shared with TRBD2. Germline values: CDR1 SEHNR, CDR2 FQNEAQ (reference sequence). The CDR3 has 15 residues. J lost 5 bases, V lost 2 bases, and 5 bases had no gene match. The DNA for the CDR3 is TGTGCCAGCAGCTTACCAGCGGGAAGGACCGGGGAGCTGTTTTTT. Translating it yields CASSLPAGRTGELFF.

The rearrangement uses TRBV6-5 and TRBJ2-7, with no clear D. The CDR3 spans 11 residues. V shed 6 bases and J shed 3 bases, with 6 bases lying between them. Germline lookup yields CDR1 MNHEY and CDR2 SVGAGI. As DNA, the CDR3 is TGTGCCAGCAGGGGTTTCTACGAGCAGTACTTC. Protein sequence: CASRGFYEQYF.

This chain's CDR3 is CAWSVGRGHYEQYF. Written as DNA, the CDR3 is TGTGCCTGGAGTGTTGGAAGGGGGCACTACGAGCAGTACTTC. The chain links TRBV30 to TRBJ2-7, with 7 bases aligning to TRBD1. The CDR3 spans 14 residues. Trimming at V came to 0 bases and at J to 3 bases, leaving 5 bases not matched to a gene. Germline loops: CDR1 GTSNPN, CDR2 SVGIG (reference sequence).

This chain links TRBV7-2 with TRBJ2-2; 10 nucleotides agree with TRBD2. With 6 bases clipped from V and 6 bases from J, the junction kept 13 bases outside the gene matches. The germline V gene has CDR1 SGHTA and CDR2 FQGNSA. This CDR3 has 17 residues. The CDR3 DNA sequence: TGTGCCAGCAGTCCCCCTGGGGCTAGCGGGAGTTCCGGGGAGCTGTTTTTT. It translates to CASSPPGASGSSGELFF.

The chain carries TRBV5-1 and TRBJ2-6; D gene uncertain. Germline CDR1 reads SGHRS; CDR2 reads YFSETQ. The V gene lost 7 bases and the J gene lost 4 bases, with 12 bases spanning the gap. The CDR3 covers 14 residues. CDR3 in DNA: TGCGCCAGCGTGGTGACTCCCGGGGCCAACGTCCTGACTTTC. This sequence encodes CASVVTPGANVLTF.